One and the same sample provided the 10 T cell receptor beta chains below, sequenced in a study of OX40 agonist ivuxolimab in advanced cancers. The table came from immunoSEQ multiplex PCR; TCRdb's copy has only in-frame clones and leaves some out. The sample shows approximately 94,000 clones, about 93% of them seen only once. This sample comprised CD4+ or CD8+ T cells sorted from blood, obtained in a trial of the OX40 agonist ivuxolimab. The receptor source for this set is an adult with an advanced solid tumor such as melanoma, head and neck, liver or kidney cancer.

V usage is TRBV25-1 and J usage is TRBJ2-2, with TRBD2 matching over 14 bases. This CDR3 spans 17 amino acids. Trimming removed 6 bases from V and 7 bases from J; junction bases left unmatched: 10. Germline CDR1 is MGHDK and CDR2 is SYGVNS. CDR3 DNA sequence: TGTGCCAGCAGCCAGACTAGCGGGAGGGCCCTCAGCGGGGAGCTGTTTTTT. Translating it yields CASSQTSGRALSGELFF.

J is TRBJ1-2 and V is TRBV11-3; maybe TRBD1 (6 bases). This CDR3 contains 15 residues. The V gene lost 4 bases and the J gene lost 2 bases, with 14 bases spanning the gap. CDR1 and CDR2 (germline): SGHNT, YENEEA. Here the CDR3 DNA reads TGTGCCAGCAGCTGGTATGAGGACAGAAACTATGGCTACACCTTC. Its translation is CASSWYEDRNYGYTF.

The J gene is TRBJ2-3, the V gene TRBV6-1; D remains ambiguous. CDR3 length: 15 amino acids. Germline CDR1 and CDR2: MNHNS and SASEGT. Deletions cut 4 bases from V and 1 base from J, with 12 bases between. As DNA, the CDR3 is TGTGCCAGCAGTGCGGGTCTAGTCCGCACAGATACGCAGTATTTT. Translation gives CASSAGLVRTDTQYF.

The rearrangement uses TRBV15 and TRBJ2-1; 9 bases fit TRBD2. CDR1 and CDR2 (germline): LNHNV, YYDKDF (reference sequence). Trimming cost V 3 bases and J 6 bases; bases outside gene matches: 9. The CDR3 extends over 16 amino acids. CDR3: CATSRPSSGVGNEQFF. CDR3 sequence (DNA): TGTGCCACCAGCAGGCCCTCTAGCGGGGTGGGCAATGAGCAGTTCTTC.

This chain links TRBV11-3 with TRBJ2-1, with D possibly matching TRBD2 (5 bases). Trimming cost V 5 bases and J 7 bases, with 18 bases left between them. Germline V gene sequence: CDR1 SGHNT, CDR2 YENEEA. The CDR3 covers 15 residues. CDR3 loop: CASSNAGNTGNEQFF. CDR3 in DNA: TGTGCCAGCAGCAACGCCGGGAATACGGGGAATGAGCAGTTCTTC.

V usage is TRBV10-2 and J usage is TRBJ2-2; 14 bases match TRBD2. The V segment lost 6 bases and the J segment 6 bases; nucleotides outside the gene matches: 3. This CDR3 contains 15 residues. The germline CDR1 and CDR2 sequences are WSHSY and SAAADI. CDR3 nucleotide sequence: TGCGCCAGCAGAGGACTAGCGGGAGGAGCCGGGGAGCTGTTTTTT. It yields the protein CASRGLAGGAGELFF.

The rearrangement joins TRBV12-5 to TRBJ2-3, with TRBD2 matching over 12 bases. Per germline, CDR1 LGHNT and CDR2 FRNRAP. The CDR3 sequence is 17 residues long. Unmatched junction bases numbered 7, after V lost 6 bases and J lost 0 bases. CDR3 bases: TGTGCTAGTGGCCCCCACGGACTAGCGGGAAGCACAGATACGCAGTATTTT. Translation gives CASGPHGLAGSTDTQYF.

The chain joins TRBV9 to TRBJ1-2; D unclear. V shed 0 bases and J shed 1 base, with 13 bases lying between them. This CDR3 contains 16 residues. CDR1 SGDLS and CDR2 YYNGEE come from the germline V gene. DNA of the CDR3: TGTGCCAGCAGCGTAGAAGTCGGCGGAGGTAACTATGGCTACACCTTC. Its protein is CASSVEVGGGNYGYTF.

V is TRBV7-3 and J is TRBJ2-6; D is unclear. The V gene's germline CDR1 is SGHTA and CDR2 FQGTGA. V was cut by 1 base and J by 0 bases, with 13 bases left in between. The CDR3 is 18 residues long. DNA for the CDR3: TGTGCCAGCAGCTTAAATCCAGGTTCTAACTCTGGGGCCAACGTCCTGACTTTC. The encoded protein is CASSLNPGSNSGANVLTF.

The CDR3: CASSVSLGGYTF. As DNA, the CDR3 is TGTGCCAGCAGCGTTAGCTTGGGCGGCTACACCTTC. This rearrangement joins TRBV9 to TRBJ1-2; D gene unclear. Germline CDR1 SGDLS, CDR2 YYNGEE. The V and J ends lost 2 bases and 8 bases respectively, with 10 bases between them. This CDR3 has 12 residues. Full variable domain (missing parts from reference TRBV9 and TRBJ1-2): DSGVTQTPKHLITATGQRVTLRCSPRSGDLSVYWYQQSLDQGLQFLIQYYNGEERAKGNILERFSAQQFPDLHSELNLSSLELGDSALYFCASSVSLGGYTFGSGTRLTVV.